The 18 T cell receptor beta chains reported below all come from one sample, sequenced in a study of blood T cell repertoires in COVID-19. Data came from immunoSEQ multiplex PCR; TCRdb stores just in-frame clones and leaves some out. There are approximately 190,000 clones in the sample; about 88% occur only once, and around 5.9% lies in the top ten. The sample taken for sequencing was peripheral blood. These receptors were taken from a woman in her 40s who had recovered from COVID-19.

This clone was seen a single time. The chain has TRBV9 and TRBJ2-5; 9 nucleotides align to TRBD2. The V and J ends lost 4 bases and 5 bases, in that order; junction bases with no gene match: 12. This CDR3 comprises 16 residues. CDR1 is SGDLS and CDR2 is YYNGEE in the germline V gene. The DNA of the CDR3 is TGTGCCAGCAGCCCGGGAGCGCTAGCGGGACAGGAGACCCAGTACTTC. Amino acids: CASSPGALAGQETQYF.

For the CDR3, the DNA is TGTGCCAGCAGCCGGACAGGGACCACTGAAGCTTTCTTT. The encoded protein is CASSRTGTTEAFF. This rearrangement joins TRBV7-3 to TRBJ1-1; 8 bases line up with TRBD1. This CDR3 has 13 amino acids. V was clipped by 5 bases and J by 4 bases; unmatched bases: 3. Germline CDR1 reads SGHTA; CDR2 reads FQGTGA.

This chain links TRBV27 with TRBJ2-1; 9 bases align to TRBD1. This CDR3 comprises 14 residues. With 5 bases clipped from V and 9 bases from J, the junction kept 8 bases outside the gene matches. Germline V gene lookup returns CDR1 MNHEY and CDR2 SMNVEV (reference sequence). CDR3 residues: CASSADRGGGEQFF. The DNA of the CDR3 is TGTGCCAGCAGTGCCGACAGGGGGGGAGGTGAGCAGTTCTTC.

This clone has only one observation. V gene TRBV4-1 combines with J gene TRBJ2-1; TRBD2 matches 7 bases. The CDR3 covers 15 residues. With V trimmed by 7 bases and J by 7 bases, 13 bases remained unmatched. Looked up from germline, CDR1 is MGHRA and CDR2 is YSYEKL. The DNA of the CDR3 is TGCGCCAGCACACAGGCGGGAGCTGGGGGGAATGAGCAGTTCTTC. This sequence encodes CASTQAGAGGNEQFF.

The chain uses TRBV12-3 or TRBV12-4 and TRBJ1-1; D remains ambiguous. This CDR3 spans 12 amino acids. V was cut by 2 bases and J by 5 bases, with 6 bases left in between. CDR3 DNA sequence: TGTGCCAGCAGTTTACCCGGGACTGAAGCTTTCTTT. This sequence encodes CASSLPGTEAFF.

The chain couples TRBV6-1 to TRBJ1-5; 9 positions agree with TRBD1. The V and J ends lost 3 bases and 5 bases, in that order; junction bases with no gene match: 5. CDR1 is MNHNS, CDR2 SASEGT, per germline. This CDR3 spans 15 amino acids. The CDR3 nucleotides are TGTGCCAGCAGTGATAAGGACAGGGGCTATCAGCCCCAGCATTTT. The encoded protein is CASSDKDRGYQPQHF.

This clone has only a few counts. CDR3 in DNA: TGTGCCAGCAACGGACAACGTGGTGAAGCTTTCTTT. Translating it yields CASNGQRGEAFF. The chain combines TRBV2 with TRBJ1-1; possible D gene TRBD1, 5 bases. There are 12 residues in the CDR3. Germline values: CDR1 SNHLY, CDR2 FYNNEI. Trimming took 7 bases from V and 7 from J, leaving 13 bases between them.

V gene TRBV12-3 or TRBV12-4 combines with J gene TRBJ2-2; the D is unclear. With 3 bases removed from V and 3 bases from J, the gap between germline ends came to 5 bases. The CDR3 extends over 13 amino acids. Here the CDR3 DNA reads TGTGCCAGCAGTTTGTTAGACACCGGGGAGCTGTTTTTT. Translating it yields CASSLLDTGELFF.

The rearrangement links TRBV4-2 to TRBJ1-5; D unresolved. Germline CDR1 reads LGHNA; CDR2 reads YNFKEQ. V lost 0 bases and J lost 2, with 8 bases in between. The CDR3 has 15 residues. CDR3 amino acids: CASSQDLGGNQPQHF. Here the CDR3 DNA reads TGTGCCAGCAGCCAAGATCTCGGGGGCAATCAGCCCCAGCATTTT.

This clone was recorded once. V usage is TRBV6-1 and J usage is TRBJ1-2; D remains ambiguous. CDR1 is MNHNS, CDR2 SASEGT, per germline. Trimming shortened V by 3 bases and J by 8 bases, and 16 bases separated the two germline ends. This CDR3 is built from 14 residues. The CDR3 DNA sequence: TGTGCCAGCAGTGAGTCAGCGGGAGTGGGAGGCTACACCTTC. Translating it yields CASSESAGVGGYTF.

The gene calls are TRBV28 and TRBJ1-1; TRBD1 is a possible D gene (5 bases). Trimming removed 6 bases from V and 0 bases from J, with 11 bases in between. This CDR3 spans 14 amino acids. Germline values: CDR1 MDHEN, CDR2 SYDVKM. The CDR3 nucleotides are TGTGCCAGCAGGATAGGGGCCTTGAACACTGAAGCTTTCTTT. It yields the protein CASRIGALNTEAFF.

V usage is TRBV7-2 and J usage is TRBJ1-1; 8 bases map to TRBD1. The germline CDR1 and CDR2 sequences are SGHTA and FQGNSA. CDR3 length equals 15 residues. Trimming at V came to 4 bases and at J to 2 bases, leaving 6 bases not matched to a gene. Written as DNA, the CDR3 is TGTGCCAGCAGCTACTATGGACAGGGAAACACTGAAGCTTTCTTT. This translates into CASSYYGQGNTEAFF.

CDR3 sequence reads: CASSPGTGVDSYEQYF. The CDR3 DNA is TGTGCCAGCTCACCTGGGACAGGGGTTGACTCCTACGAGCAGTACTTC. The rearrangement joins TRBV18 to TRBJ2-7; TRBD1 agrees at 10 bases. Germline V lookup: CDR1 KGHSH, CDR2 LQKENI. The ends lost 3 bases at V and 0 bases at J; junction bases unmatched: 5. The CDR3 has 16 residues.

This chain uses TRBV30 with TRBJ1-5, with D maybe TRBD1 (6 bases). In germline, CDR1 is GTSNPN, CDR2 SVGIG (reference sequence). V was shortened by 1 base and J by 2 bases, with 15 bases between the two germline ends. The CDR3 loop spans 16 amino acids. The DNA for the CDR3 is TGTGCCTGGAGTGGGGGAAAGGGGGTTGGCAATCAGCCCCAGCATTTT. Its translation: CAWSGGKGVGNQPQHF.

The chain joins TRBV14 to TRBJ1-2; TRBD1 matches 7 bases. This CDR3 contains 13 residues. Germline V lookup: CDR1 SGHDN, CDR2 FVKESK. Germline trimming cut 4 bases from V and 4 bases from J; bases unmatched to any gene: 3. CDR3 nucleotide sequence: TGTGCCAGCAGCCGCGGACAGGCCTATGGCTACACCTTC. This gives the protein CASSRGQAYGYTF.

The chain has TRBV18 and TRBJ2-7; tentative D call: TRBD1 (5 bases). This CDR3 contains 16 residues. V was trimmed by 2 bases and J by 3 bases, leaving 17 bases between them. Germline-derived CDR1 and CDR2 are KGHSH and LQKENI. The CDR3 DNA reads as TGTGCCAGCTCACCAAGCCTTCAGGGTGTAGGCTACGAGCAGTACTTC. The encoded protein is CASSPSLQGVGYEQYF.

This clone has only one observation. The V and J genes are TRBV19 and TRBJ2-5; D not resolved. Trimming left V 5 bases short and J 7 bases short, with 14 bases between. The CDR3 loop spans 13 amino acids. The germline V gene has CDR1 LNHDA and CDR2 SQIVND (reference sequence). The CDR3 DNA reads as TGTGCCAGTAGTTCTCGGGTAAAAGGGACCCAGTACTTC. Its protein product is CASSSRVKGTQYF.

This clone occurred a few times. This rearrangement joins TRBV7-8 to TRBJ2-7; 9 bases line up with TRBD2. Trimming at V came to 6 bases and at J to 2 bases, leaving 8 bases not matched to a gene. The germline V gene has CDR1 SGHVS and CDR2 FQNEAQ. The CDR3 totals 15 residues. CDR3 sequence reads: CASRGEASGAYEQYF. CDR3 nucleotide sequence: TGTGCCAGCAGAGGGGAGGCTAGCGGGGCCTACGAGCAGTACTTC.